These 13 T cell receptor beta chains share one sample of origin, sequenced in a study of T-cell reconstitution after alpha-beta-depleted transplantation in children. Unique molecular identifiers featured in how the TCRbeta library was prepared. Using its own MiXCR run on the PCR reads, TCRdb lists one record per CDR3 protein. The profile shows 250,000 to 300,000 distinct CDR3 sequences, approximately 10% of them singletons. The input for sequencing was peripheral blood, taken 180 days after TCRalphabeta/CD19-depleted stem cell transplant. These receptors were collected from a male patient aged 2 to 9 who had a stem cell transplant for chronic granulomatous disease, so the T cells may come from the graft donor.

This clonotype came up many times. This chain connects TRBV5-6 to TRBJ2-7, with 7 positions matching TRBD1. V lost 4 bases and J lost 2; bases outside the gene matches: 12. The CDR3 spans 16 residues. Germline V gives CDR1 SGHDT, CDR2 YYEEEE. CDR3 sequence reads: CASSRQGVRYTYEQYF. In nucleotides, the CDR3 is TGTGCCAGCAGCAGGCAGGGGGTAAGATACACCTACGAGCAGTACTTC.

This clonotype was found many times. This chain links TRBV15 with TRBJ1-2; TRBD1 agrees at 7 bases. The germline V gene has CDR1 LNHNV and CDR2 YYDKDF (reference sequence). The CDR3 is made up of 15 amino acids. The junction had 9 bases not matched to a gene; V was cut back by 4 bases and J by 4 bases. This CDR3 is CATSTRDRVFYGYTF. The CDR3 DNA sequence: TGTGCCACCAGCACCCGGGACAGAGTATTCTATGGCTACACCTTC.

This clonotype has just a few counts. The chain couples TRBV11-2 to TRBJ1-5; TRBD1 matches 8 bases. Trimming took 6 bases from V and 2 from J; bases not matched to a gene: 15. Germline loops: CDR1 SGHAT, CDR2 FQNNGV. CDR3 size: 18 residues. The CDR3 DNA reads TGTGCCAGCAGGCAAACGGGACAGGAGATTTACGGCAATCAGCCCCAGCATTTT. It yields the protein CASRQTGQEIYGNQPQHF.

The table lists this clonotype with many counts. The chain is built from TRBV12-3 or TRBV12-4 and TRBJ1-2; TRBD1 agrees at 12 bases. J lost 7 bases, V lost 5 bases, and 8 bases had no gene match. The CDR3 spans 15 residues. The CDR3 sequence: CASSKPGQGAFGYTF. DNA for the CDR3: TGTGCCAGCAGTAAGCCGGGACAGGGGGCTTTTGGCTACACCTTC.

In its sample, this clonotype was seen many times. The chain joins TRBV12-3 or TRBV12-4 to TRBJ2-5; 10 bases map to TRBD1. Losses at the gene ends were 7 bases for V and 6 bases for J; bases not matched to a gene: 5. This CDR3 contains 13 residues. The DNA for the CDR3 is TGTGCCAGCATCGACAGGGGGCAAAAGACCCAGTACTTC. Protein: CASIDRGQKTQYF.

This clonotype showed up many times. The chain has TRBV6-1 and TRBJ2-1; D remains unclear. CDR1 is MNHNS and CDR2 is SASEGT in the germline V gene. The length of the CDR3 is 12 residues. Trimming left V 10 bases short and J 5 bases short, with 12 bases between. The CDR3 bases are TGTGCCATCTCAAGGGCAGACAATGAGCAGTTCTTC. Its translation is CAISRADNEQFF.

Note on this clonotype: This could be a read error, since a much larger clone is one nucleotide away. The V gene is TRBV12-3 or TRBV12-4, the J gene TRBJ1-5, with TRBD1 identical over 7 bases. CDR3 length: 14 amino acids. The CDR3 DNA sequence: TGTGACAGCAGTCCGCAGGGGGGAGGTCAGCCCCAGCATTTT. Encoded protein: CDSSPQGGGQPQHF.

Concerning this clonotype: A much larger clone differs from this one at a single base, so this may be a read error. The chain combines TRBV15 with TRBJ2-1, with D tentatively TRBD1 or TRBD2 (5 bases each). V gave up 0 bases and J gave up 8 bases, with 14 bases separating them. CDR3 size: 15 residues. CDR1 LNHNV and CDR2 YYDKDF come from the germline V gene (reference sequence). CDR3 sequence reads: CATSREGASSDEQFF. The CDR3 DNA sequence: TGTGCCACCAGCAGAGAAGGGGCTAGTAGCGATGAGCAGTTCTTC.

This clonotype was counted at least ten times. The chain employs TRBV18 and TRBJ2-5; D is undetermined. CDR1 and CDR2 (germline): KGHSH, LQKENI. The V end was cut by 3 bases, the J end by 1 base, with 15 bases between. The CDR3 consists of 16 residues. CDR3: CASSPQRQTTQETQYF. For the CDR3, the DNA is TGTGCCAGCTCACCCCAAAGGCAGACAACCCAAGAGACCCAGTACTTC.

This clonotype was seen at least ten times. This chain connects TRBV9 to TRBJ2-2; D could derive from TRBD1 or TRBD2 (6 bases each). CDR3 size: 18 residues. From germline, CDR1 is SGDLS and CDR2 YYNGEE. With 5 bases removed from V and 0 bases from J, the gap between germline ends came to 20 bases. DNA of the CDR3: TGTGCCAGCAGTTTAAGAGGGGGGCTCCTCTCGAACACCGGGGAGCTGTTTTTT. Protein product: CASSLRGGLLSNTGELFF. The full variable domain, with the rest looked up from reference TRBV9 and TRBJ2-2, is DSGVTQTPKHLITATGQRVTLRCSPRSGDLSVYWYQQSLDQGLQFLIQYYNGEERAKGNILERFSAQQFPDLHSELNLSSLELGDSALYFCASSLRGGLLSNTGELFFGEGSRLTVL.

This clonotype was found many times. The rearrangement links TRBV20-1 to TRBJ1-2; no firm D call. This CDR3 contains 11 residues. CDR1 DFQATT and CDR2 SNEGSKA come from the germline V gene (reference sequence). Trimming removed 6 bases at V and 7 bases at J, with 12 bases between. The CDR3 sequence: CSAAISPGYTF. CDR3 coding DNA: TGCAGTGCGGCGATCAGTCCTGGCTACACCTTC.

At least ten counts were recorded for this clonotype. CDR3 DNA: TGCGCCAGCAGCCAACGACAGGATGAAGCCTACGAGCAGTACTTC. Protein sequence: CASSQRQDEAYEQYF. The rearrangement uses TRBV5-1 and TRBJ2-7, with D possibly TRBD1 on 6 matching bases. Germline CDR1 reads SGHRS; CDR2 reads YFSETQ. The CDR3 loop spans 15 amino acids. With 4 bases removed from V and 2 bases from J, the gap between germline ends came to 16 bases. The whole variable domain, filled in from reference TRBV5-1 and TRBJ2-7, reads KAGVTQTPRYLIKTRGQQVTLSCSPISGHRSVSWYQQTPGQGLQFLFEYFSETQRNKGNFPGRFSGRQFSNSRSEMNVSTLELGDSALYLCASSQRQDEAYEQYFGPGTRLTVT.

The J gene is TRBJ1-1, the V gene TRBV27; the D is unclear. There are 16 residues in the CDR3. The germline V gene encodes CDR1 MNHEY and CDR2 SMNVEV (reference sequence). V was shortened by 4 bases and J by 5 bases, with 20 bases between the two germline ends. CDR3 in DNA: TGTGCCAGCAGTTCCAACCCGGGCGTCGGAGTTACTGAAGCTTTCTTT. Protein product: CASSSNPGVGVTEAFF.